A single sample gave rise to the 14 T cell receptor beta chains below, sequenced in a study of blood T cell repertoires in COVID-19 (TCRdb year 2020). The library was produced with the immunoSEQ multiplex PCR assay. This is the immuneACCESS table as TCRdb keeps it, with only in-frame sequences that have V and J called. A part of the clones is gone; compared with another copy, unresolved V genes explain less than half, and the rest is unexplained. Recorded for this sample are roughly 190,000 clones; more than 70% of them occurred a single time. The top ten clonotypes cover approximately 4% of the sample. Input material: peripheral blood. Receptors originate from a human donor in a cohort sampled during active COVID-19.

The chain is built from TRBV7-8 and TRBJ1-1; weak D call: TRBD1 (6 bases). Per germline, CDR1 SGHVS and CDR2 FQNEAQ. This CDR3 is built from 16 residues. V dropped 4 bases and J dropped 1 base, with 16 bases sitting between them. CDR3 loop: CASSSRGGGENTEAFF. In DNA, the CDR3 is TGTGCCAGCAGCTCAAGGGGTGGGGGCGAGAACACTGAAGCTTTCTTT.

The V gene is TRBV11-2, the J gene TRBJ1-2; unclear D gene. The CDR3 sequence is 13 residues long. CDR1 is SGHAT and CDR2 is FQNNGV in the germline V gene. The V and J ends lost 3 bases and 5 bases respectively, with 10 bases between them. The CDR3, as DNA: TGTGCCAGCAGCTTTGGCAGAAGTTATGGCTACACCTTC. Its protein is CASSFGRSYGYTF.

The chain recombines TRBV7-9 with TRBJ1-1, with a tentative D call TRBD1 (6 bases). Germline V gene sequence: CDR1 SEHNR, CDR2 FQNEAQ (reference sequence). This CDR3 comprises 13 residues. V lost 4 bases and J 3 bases, leaving 9 bases between the germline ends. The CDR3 is CASSWGGYTEAFF. In DNA, the CDR3 is TGTGCCAGCAGCTGGGGGGGCTACACTGAAGCTTTCTTT.

A few counts support this clone. V gene TRBV4-1 combines with J gene TRBJ1-4; the D is unclear. Germline CDR1 and CDR2: MGHRA and YSYEKL. This CDR3 has 16 residues. Trimming left V 0 bases short and J 7 bases short, with 15 bases between. CDR3 coding DNA: TGCGCCAGCAGCCAAGATCCTGGAGAGGGTGGTGAAAAACTGTTTTTT. This encodes CASSQDPGEGGEKLFF.

The chain joins TRBV5-4 to TRBJ2-1, with 9 bases identical to TRBD1. This CDR3 has 16 residues. The V segment lost 0 bases and the J segment 3 bases; nucleotides outside the gene matches: 4. Germline V gene data show CDR1 as SGHNT and CDR2 as YYREEE (reference sequence). The chain's CDR3 is CASSLGTGGVYNEQFF. The CDR3 DNA is TGTGCCAGCAGCTTGGGCACAGGGGGCGTCTACAATGAGCAGTTCTTC.

The rearrangement links TRBV27 to TRBJ1-2, with no clear D. Germline V gene lookup returns CDR1 MNHEY and CDR2 SMNVEV (reference sequence). V was pared by 5 bases and J by 1 base, with 8 bases between. CDR3 size: 13 residues. The CDR3 loop reads CASSHTVNYGYTF. As DNA, the CDR3 is TGTGCCAGCAGTCATACAGTTAACTATGGCTACACCTTC.

The rearrangement links TRBV20-1 to TRBJ2-1; D remains ambiguous. This CDR3 region has 10 residues. Trimming removed 5 bases from V and 8 bases from J, with 7 bases in between. CDR1 and CDR2 from the germline V gene are DFQATT and SNEGSKA (reference sequence). This CDR3 is CSASIDEQFF. The CDR3 DNA reads as TGCAGTGCTTCGATAGATGAGCAGTTCTTC.

The chain has TRBV14 and TRBJ1-1; 7 bases align to TRBD1. This CDR3 spans 13 amino acids. From germline, CDR1 is SGHDN and CDR2 FVKESK. The V segment lost 4 bases and the J segment 3 bases; nucleotides outside the gene matches: 2. The CDR3 protein is CASSRTGYTEAFF. CDR3 sequence (DNA): TGTGCCAGCAGCCGGACAGGATACACTGAAGCTTTCTTT.

The V and J genes are TRBV6-2 or TRBV6-3 and TRBJ1-4; no reliable D call. This CDR3 comprises 15 residues. The V gene's germline CDR1 is MNHEY and CDR2 SVGEGT. V lost 0 bases and J 10 bases, leaving 15 bases between the germline ends. CDR3 nucleotides: TGTGCCAGCAGTTACTCGCAGATACGGGGAGGAAAACTGTTTTTT. This sequence encodes CASSYSQIRGGKLFF.

The gene calls are TRBV12-3 or TRBV12-4 and TRBJ1-5; D is ambiguous. V lost 6 bases and J 5 bases, leaving 11 bases between the germline ends. The CDR3 loop spans 13 amino acids. As DNA, the CDR3 is TGTGCCAGCAGCCCCACAGTTCATCAGCCCCAGCATTTT. This codes for CASSPTVHQPQHF.

V usage is TRBV3-1 (or the pseudogene TRBV3-2) and J usage is TRBJ2-7, with D possibly matching TRBD2 (7 bases). Germline V lookup: CDR1 LGHDT, CDR2 YNNKEL (reference sequence). The V gene lost 3 bases and the J gene lost 6 bases, with 12 bases spanning the gap. The CDR3 runs to 13 residues. CDR3 region: CASSQGGRGEQYF. CDR3 sequence (DNA): TGTGCCAGCAGCCAGGGGGGGCGGGGCGAGCAGTACTTC.

The chain recombines TRBV7-2 with TRBJ1-2, with a weak D call TRBD1 (5 bases). V gave up 1 base and J gave up 1 base, with 16 bases separating them. Germline V gives CDR1 SGHTA, CDR2 FQGNSA. The CDR3 extends over 17 amino acids. The CDR3 DNA reads TGTGCCAGCAGCTTAGGGGCAGGGTGGAGTAGTAACTATGGCTACACCTTC. Its translation is CASSLGAGWSSNYGYTF.

The rearrangement uses TRBV29-1 and TRBJ2-7, with 7 positions matching TRBD1. The germline V gene has CDR1 SQVTM and CDR2 ANQGSEA. The CDR3 has 14 amino acids. Trimming at V came to 3 bases and at J to 2 bases, leaving 7 bases not matched to a gene. The CDR3 bases are TGCAGCGTTGACATAGGGGGCAGTACCTACGAGCAGTACTTC. It codes for CSVDIGGSTYEQYF.

Comments on this clone: This CDR3 is also generated by other DNA sequences in the sample. V and J are TRBV2 and TRBJ1-1, with unresolved D. The CDR3 is 11 residues long. Trimming removed 6 bases from V and 5 bases from J, with 7 bases in between. Per germline, CDR1 SNHLY and CDR2 FYNNEI. The CDR3, as DNA: TGTGCCAGCAGGGGCGGGACTGAAGCTTTCTTT. Encoded protein: CASRGGTEAFF. Using reference TRBV2 and TRBJ1-1 for the parts outside the CDR3, the full variable domain is EPEVTQTPSHQVTQMGQEVILRCVPISNHLYFYWYRQILGQKVEFLVSFYNNEISEKSEIFDDQFSVERPDGSNFTLKIRSTKLEDSAMYFCASRGGTEAFFGQGTRLTVV.